Listed below are T cell receptor beta chains from one sample, sequenced in a study of T cells after yellow fever vaccination. TCRdb fed the 5' RACE reads into MiXCR, producing one record per CDR3 protein. The repertoire consists of roughly 260,000 distinct CDR3 sequences, with around 13% occurring once and the leading ten covering about 0.51%. Specimen: CD4+ T cells sorted from PBMCs, collected 45 days after the yellow fever booster vaccination. The source is a man aged 25 to 40 who received the YFV17D yellow fever vaccine. Each CDR3 is given with its conserved first and last residue. The D gene is left open where the match is weak. Size is stated for part of the rows, as once, few or many counts, or as a class when the clone is expanded.

d_call clone_size j_call v_call cdr3_aa cdr3_nt
- few TRBJ2-1 TRBV5-1 CASSWPLGRDYNEQFF TGCGCCAGCAGCTGGCCTTTGGGCAGGGATTACAATGAGCAGTTCTTC
- few TRBJ1-1 TRBV20-1 CSAPRGLLHTEAFF TGCAGTGCTCCCCGAGGGCTGCTCCACACTGAAGCTTTCTTT
TRBD2 few TRBJ2-7 TRBV7-9 CASSLAGGFHEQYF TGTGCCAGCAGCTTAGCGGGAGGGTTCCACGAGCAGTACTTC
- many TRBJ1-2 TRBV4-3 CASSQGRTSNYGYTF TGCGCCAGCAGCCAAGGGCGTACATCTAACTATGGCTACACCTTC
TRBD1 many TRBJ2-1 TRBV11-3 CASSRQGSSYNEQFF TGTGCCAGCAGCCGACAGGGGAGCTCCTACAATGAGCAGTTCTTC
TRBD1 few TRBJ2-1 TRBV12-3/TRBV12-4 CASSSTGGEVENEQFF TGTGCCAGCAGTTCAACAGGGGGCGAGGTGGAGAATGAGCAGTTCTTC
- few TRBJ2-6 TRBV18 CASSPDGGANVLTF TGTGCCAGCTCACCAGATGGTGGGGCCAACGTCCTGACTTTC
TRBD1 - TRBJ1-6 TRBV11-2 CASRRPGTGDSPLHF TGTGCCAGCAGGCGCCCCGGGACAGGGGATTCACCCCTCCACTTT
TRBD1 - TRBJ2-7 TRBV5-4 CASSLGRGPNEQYF TGTGCCAGCAGCTTGGGTAGGGGGCCTAACGAGCAGTACTTC
- few TRBJ2-7 TRBV5-1 CASTDSGPYEQYF TGCGCCAGCACTGATAGCGGACCCTACGAGCAGTACTTC
- few TRBJ2-5 TRBV27 CASSLQGTGETQYF TGTGCCAGCAGTTTACAGGGGACGGGAGAGACCCAGTACTTC
- few TRBJ2-1 TRBV5-1 CASSLYPGSSYNEQFF TGCGCCAGCAGCTTGTACCCGGGGAGCTCCTACAATGAGCAGTTCTTC
- - TRBJ2-7 TRBV12-3/TRBV12-4 CASRASGEQYF TGTGCCAGCAGAGCCTCTGGGGAGCAGTACTTC
TRBD2 few TRBJ2-5 TRBV20-1 CSAREQTSGKETQYF TGCAGTGCTAGAGAGCAGACTAGCGGAAAAGAGACCCAGTACTTC
TRBD2 few TRBJ2-7 TRBV3-1 CASRARTSGSYEQYF TGTGCCAGCAGGGCCCGGACTAGCGGGAGTTACGAGCAGTACTTC
- - TRBJ1-4 TRBV12-5 CASGLDGEKLFF TGTGCTAGTGGCCTGGACGGTGAAAAACTGTTTTTT
- - TRBJ2-3 TRBV20-1 CSATIDTQYF TGCAGTGCTACAATAGATACGCAGTATTTT
- many TRBJ2-7 TRBV7-2 CASSLAASYEQYF TGTGCCAGCAGTTTGGCTGCCAGCTACGAGCAGTACTTC
TRBD2 many TRBJ2-3 TRBV20-1 CSGLAGVGTDTQYF TGCAGTGGTCTAGCGGGAGTAGGCACAGATACGCAGTATTTT
- - TRBJ2-1 TRBV5-4 CASTLGGSSYNEQFF TGTGCCAGCACCCTTGGCGGAAGCTCCTACAATGAGCAGTTCTTC
- - TRBJ1-5 TRBV4-3 CASSQGLTANQPQHF TGCGCCAGCAGCCAAGGATTGACAGCTAATCAGCCCCAGCATTTT
- few TRBJ2-5 TRBV20-1 CSGGWEETQYF TGCAGTGGAGGGTGGGAAGAGACCCAGTACTTC
- - TRBJ2-5 TRBV10-3 CAISDRGERTQETQYF TGTGCCATCAGTGACAGGGGGGAGAGGACCCAAGAGACCCAGTACTTC
- - TRBJ2-7 TRBV9 CASSVDAENYYEQYF TGTGCCAGCAGCGTAGACGCAGAGAATTACTACGAGCAGTACTTC
TRBD1 many TRBJ2-4 TRBV5-1 CASRPRDSSLAKNIQYF TGCGCCAGCAGACCCCGGGACAGTTCACTAGCCAAAAACATTCAGTACTTC
- few TRBJ2-3 TRBV20-1 CSAWVSGGGTDTQYF TGCAGTGCCTGGGTTAGCGGAGGGGGCACAGATACGCAGTATTTT
- many TRBJ2-2 TRBV20-1 CSASGGGITGELFF TGCAGTGCTAGTGGGGGCGGAATTACCGGGGAGCTGTTTTTT